The TCR beta chain described here comes from a study of tumor-infiltrating lymphocytes in primary liver carcinoma. Study-wide background: All patients, whether men or women, fell within 30 to 69 years of age.

Germline V gene lookup returns CDR1 SQVTM and CDR2 ANQGSEA. The ends were cut back, 6 bases at V and 1 base at J, with 9 bases in the middle. CDR3 length: 13 residues. The sample holds many counts of this clonotype. Antigen: not known. The authors made TCR beta cDNA from about 500 ng total RNA with a constant-region primer. Three-round nested multiplex PCR performed with slightly modified ARM-PCR produced the TCR beta libraries. Forward primers for TRBV1-TRBV30 and a C-beta reverse primer served the first two PCR rounds, at roughly 10 cycles each. TCRdb independently ran MiXCR on the multiplex PCR reads; one entry per CDR3 protein. The sample yields about 100,000 distinct CDR3 sequences, around 68% seen once. Co-extraction yielded RNA and DNA from approximately 22-30 mg of unsorted bulk tissue. Every patient had chronic HBV infection and was treatment-naive. Points from the study as a whole: A significantly higher top-250-clone fraction was recorded for tumors than for blood (p = 0.039).

Sequencing used tumor-adjacent normal liver tissue. This sequence joins TRBV29-1 and TRBJ2-2; no clear D gene. The receptor was isolated from a man in his forties or fifties with primary liver carcinoma and hepatitis B virus infection. CDR3 loop: CSVKTRNTGELFF. The CDR3 nucleotides read TGCAGCGTCAAGACACGGAACACCGGGGAGCTGTTTTTT.